This T cell receptor beta chain appears in the sequencing data of a study of cytomegalovirus exposure and HLA in healthy donors. Notes on the study in general: Immune exposure information available was restricted to CMV serostatus.

The donors comprised healthy bone marrow donors. A remark on this clone: Its matching antigen is unknown.

The PCR made use of 60 Vbeta and 13 Jbeta primers. Profiled with immunoSEQ multiplex PCR; TCRdb holds only in-frame clones, not every one. The table has approximately 200,000 clones, 70% to 80% seen once. There are 17 residues in the CDR3. Trimming at V came to 2 bases and at J to 8 bases, leaving 17 bases not matched to a gene. Germline-derived CDR1 and CDR2 are GTSNPN and SVGIG (reference sequence). This sequence joins TRBV30 and TRBJ2-2, with 7 nucleotides matching TRBD2. Sample: PBMCs. The TCR was taken from a girl between 2 and 10 years old in good health and CMV-seronegative. The CDR3 DNA is TGTGCCTGGAGTAAACCCTTCGAGACTAGCCCATCTGGGGAGCTGTTTTTT. Its protein is CAWSKPFETSPSGELFF.